The clone carrying this T cell receptor (beta chain) was seen a few times. The target antigen is unknown. CDR1 KGHSH and CDR2 LQKENI come from the germline V gene. Unmatched junction bases numbered 7, after V lost 1 base and J lost 8 bases. CDR3 size: 16 residues. This sample stems from a study of human T cells and chemical hapten exposure. Study details: 2% DPC was applied to roughly 2 cm by roughly 2 cm of upper inner arm skin for sensitization.

Study-level findings and limits: Correlating positively with patch test score were the PT1 expanded TCR counts.

Sample time point: patch test 2, 6 weeks after DPC sensitization. The treatment denotes: therapeutic diphenylcyclopropenone sensitization with weekly scalp DPC. The authors extracted total RNA from unfractionated whole blood. Each CDR3 protein gets one entry after TCRdb re-called the RACE reads with MiXCR. The top ten hold approximately 1.2% of the sample, which has tens of thousands of distinct CDR3 sequences, around 7% seen once. The clonotype originates from a woman aged 30 to 39 with alopecia areata. Some clones in this sample may be carry-over from other donors' samples. The V gene is TRBV18, the J gene TRBJ1-6; 8 bases align to TRBD1. The sequencing here drew on whole blood, taken in connection with sensitization to the hapten diphenylcyclopropenone (DPC). The CDR3 region is CASSPLRTGLDSPLHF. The CDR3 bases are TGTGCCAGCTCACCACTGAGGACAGGGTTAGATTCACCCCTCCACTTT.